This TCR beta chain originates from a study of tumor-infiltrating lymphocytes in primary liver carcinoma. This clonotype was found many times. CDR1 is MDHEN and CDR2 is SYDVKM in the germline V gene. The ends were cut back, 6 bases at V and 7 bases at J, with 22 bases in the middle. This CDR3 region has 15 residues. Without any cell sorting, about 18-31 mg of bulk tissue yielded co-extracted RNA and DNA. Sampling targeted five separate regions of each tumor, which included the tumor centre. A constant-region primer served to make TCR beta cDNA from roughly 500 ng total RNA. Sequencing libraries for TCR beta derived from three nested multiplex PCR rounds that used slightly modified ARM-PCR. With TRBV1-TRBV30 forward primers and a C-beta reverse primer, the first two PCR rounds were run for around 10 cycles each. TCRdb independently ran MiXCR on the multiplex PCR reads; one entry per CDR3 protein. The data hold fewer than 110,000 distinct CDR3 sequences, with around two thirds observed a single time.

Input material: liver tumor tissue from sampling region 2. Subset indicated: tumor region T2, inferior pole. This chain links TRBV28 with TRBJ2-7; possible D gene TRBD1, 6 bases. The sequence was collected from a woman aged 60-75 years with primary liver carcinoma and hepatitis B virus infection. CDR3 sequence (DNA): TGTGCCAGCAGGTTGCTCGGAGCAGGGGTAAATGAGCAGTACTTC. It specifies CASRLLGAGVNEQYF.